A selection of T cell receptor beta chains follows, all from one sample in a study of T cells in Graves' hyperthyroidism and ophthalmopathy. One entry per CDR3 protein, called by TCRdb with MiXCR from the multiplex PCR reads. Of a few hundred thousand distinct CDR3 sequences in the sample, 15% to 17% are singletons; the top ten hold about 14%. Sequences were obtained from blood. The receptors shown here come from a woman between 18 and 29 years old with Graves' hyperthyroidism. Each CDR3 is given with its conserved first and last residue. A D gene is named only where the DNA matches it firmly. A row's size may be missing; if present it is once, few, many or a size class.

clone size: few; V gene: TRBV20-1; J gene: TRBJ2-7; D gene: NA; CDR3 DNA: TGCAGTGCGGTAGGACAGACCTACGAGCAGTACTTC; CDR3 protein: CSAVGQTYEQYF
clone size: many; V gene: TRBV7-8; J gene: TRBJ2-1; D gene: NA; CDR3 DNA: TGTGCCAGCAGCCCAGGAACCGGACTCCCGGCGATCTACAATGAGCAGTTCTTC; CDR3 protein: CASSPGTGLPAIYNEQFF
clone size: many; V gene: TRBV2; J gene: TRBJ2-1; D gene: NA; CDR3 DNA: TGTGCCAGCAGTAAATACAATGAGCAGTTCTTC; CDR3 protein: CASSKYNEQFF
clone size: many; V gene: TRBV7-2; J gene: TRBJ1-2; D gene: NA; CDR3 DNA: TGTGCCAGCAGCACAATGGACGGGTTTAACTATGGCTACACCTTC; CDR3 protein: CASSTMDGFNYGYTF
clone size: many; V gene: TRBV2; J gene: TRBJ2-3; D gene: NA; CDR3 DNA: TGTGCCAGCAGTATACCGTCTGGGGACACAGATACGCAGTATTTT; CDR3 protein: CASSIPSGDTDTQYF
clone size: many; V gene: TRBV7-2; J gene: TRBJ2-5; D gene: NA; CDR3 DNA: TGTGCCAGCAACCACGGAAACCAAGAGACCCAGTACTTC; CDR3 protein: CASNHGNQETQYF
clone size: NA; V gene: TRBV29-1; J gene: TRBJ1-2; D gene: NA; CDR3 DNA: TGCAGCGTTGAAGAGGGAAGGGGCTACACCTTC; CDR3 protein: CSVEEGRGYTF
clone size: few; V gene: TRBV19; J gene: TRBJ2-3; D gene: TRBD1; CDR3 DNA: TGTGCCAGTAGTATACCCAGGGGGCGAGATACGCAGTATTTT; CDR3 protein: CASSIPRGRDTQYF
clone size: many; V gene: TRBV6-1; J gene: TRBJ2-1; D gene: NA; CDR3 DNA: TGTGCCAGCAGTGAAGTAGGGTCCAATGAGCAGTTCTTC; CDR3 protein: CASSEVGSNEQFF
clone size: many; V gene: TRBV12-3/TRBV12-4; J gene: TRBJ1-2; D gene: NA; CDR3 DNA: TGTGCCAGCAGTTTAGGGGACACAAGAGGCTACACCTTC; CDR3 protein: CASSLGDTRGYTF
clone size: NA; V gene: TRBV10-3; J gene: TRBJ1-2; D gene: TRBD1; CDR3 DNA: TGTGCCATCAGTGACCCTTGGGACAGGGATTATGGCTACACCTTC; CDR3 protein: CAISDPWDRDYGYTF
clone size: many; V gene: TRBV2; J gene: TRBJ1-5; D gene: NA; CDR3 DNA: TGTGCCAGCAGTGACGGAGTGGTTGGCAATCAGCCCCAGCATTTT; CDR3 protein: CASSDGVVGNQPQHF
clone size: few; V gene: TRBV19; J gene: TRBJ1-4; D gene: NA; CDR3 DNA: TGTGCCAGCACGCCACAGGGAGGGAGGGAAAAACTGTTTTTT; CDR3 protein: CASTPQGGREKLFF
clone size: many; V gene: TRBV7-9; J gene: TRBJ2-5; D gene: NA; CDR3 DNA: TGTGCCAGCAGCTTAGGTTTGCAGAGACAAGAGACCCAGTACTTC; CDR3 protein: CASSLGLQRQETQYF
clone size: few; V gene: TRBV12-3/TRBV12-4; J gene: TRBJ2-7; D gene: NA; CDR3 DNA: TGTGCCAGCAGGTACTACAACTACGGGCAGTACTTC; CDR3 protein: CASRYYNYGQYF
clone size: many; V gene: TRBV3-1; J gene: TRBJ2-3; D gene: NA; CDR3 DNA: TGTGCCAGCAGCCAAGATACAGACACAGATACGCAGTATTTT; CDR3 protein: CASSQDTDTDTQYF
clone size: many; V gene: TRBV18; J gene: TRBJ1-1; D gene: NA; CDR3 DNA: TGTGCCAGCTCACCACCGTCTTTGCTTGAAGCTTTCTTT; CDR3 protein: CASSPPSLLEAFF
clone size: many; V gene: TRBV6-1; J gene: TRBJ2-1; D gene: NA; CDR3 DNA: TGTGCCAGCAGTTTAGAAATCCCCCAGCTAAGCTCCTACAATGAGCAGTTCTTC; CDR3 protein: CASSLEIPQLSSYNEQFF
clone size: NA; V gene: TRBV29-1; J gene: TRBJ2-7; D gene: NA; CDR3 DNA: TGCAGCGTCCGGGGTTCCTACGAGCAGTACTTC; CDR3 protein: CSVRGSYEQYF
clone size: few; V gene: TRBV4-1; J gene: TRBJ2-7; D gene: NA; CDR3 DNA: TGCGCCAGCAGCCTCTCGGTGACTACCACCTACGAGCAGTACTTC; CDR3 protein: CASSLSVTTTYEQYF
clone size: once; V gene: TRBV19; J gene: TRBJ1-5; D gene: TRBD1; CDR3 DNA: TGTGCCAGCCACGGCGGACAGGGTGGTATTCAGCCCCAGCATTTT; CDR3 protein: CASHGGQGGIQPQHF
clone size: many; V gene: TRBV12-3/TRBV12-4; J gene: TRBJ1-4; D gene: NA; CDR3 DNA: TGTGCCAGCAGCCGTTGGGGGTCCGACGAAAAACTGTTTTTT; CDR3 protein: CASSRWGSDEKLFF